Listed below are T cell receptor beta chains from one sample, sequenced in a study of control samples from healthy donors and cancer patients. Method: immunoSEQ multiplex PCR; TCRdb's copy keeps in-frame clones and lacks some. This sample has 250,000 to 300,000 clones; approximately 80% occur once, and the top ten carry 13%. Sequencing was performed on PBMCs. The receptors come from a woman between 55 and 75 years old with lung cancer. The CDR3 runs from the conserved cysteine through the conserved F or W.

CDR3aa | j_gene | v_gene
CASSQVWRTNTGELFF | TRBJ2-2 | TRBV4-2
CASIRGHGYEQYF | TRBJ2-7 | TRBV2
CASSERLAGGSEQFF | TRBJ2-1 | TRBV2
CASSLDRDSPLHF | TRBJ1-6 | TRBV5-1
CASSLASGAAATYEQYF | TRBJ2-7 | TRBV5-1
CASSRQGNTGELFF | TRBJ2-2 | TRBV27
CASSLPAGFLPEAFF | TRBJ1-1 | TRBV28
CASGLMVGQAYQPQHF | TRBJ1-5 | TRBV12-5
CASRGGGQGIYEQYF | TRBJ2-7 | TRBV6-5
CASSFEGDGYTF | TRBJ1-2 | TRBV11-2
CASSKYRGRWMRAGELFF | TRBJ2-2 | TRBV7-3
CASSLGQGSGNSPLHF | TRBJ1-6 | TRBV5-1
CASSYGTGMASYEQYF | TRBJ2-7 | TRBV6-5
CASSSAPGLDTEAFF | TRBJ1-1 | TRBV5-1
CTPSDLQGLYSGYTF | TRBJ1-2 | TRBV29-1
CASSLGPGQMNTEAFF | TRBJ1-1 | TRBV5-1
CASSQMMTGGLFF | TRBJ1-4 | TRBV14
CASSAPSGGFYTEAFF | TRBJ1-1 | TRBV9
CASSLGQGGDTQYF | TRBJ2-3 | TRBV5-1
CATRGTGVGNEQFF | TRBJ2-1 | TRBV24-1
CASSPRRDTEAFF | TRBJ1-1 | TRBV11-1
CASSRGITEAFF | TRBJ1-1 | TRBV3-1/TRBV3-2
CASSLFSSGSTDTQYF | TRBJ2-3 | TRBV5-1
CASSLVSGRALAKNIQYF | TRBJ2-4 | TRBV5-6
CASSLAGGTVDTQYF | TRBJ2-3 | TRBV5-1
CASREAGGSTDTQYF | TRBJ2-3 | TRBV6-1
CASSEGQWAEAFF | TRBJ1-1 | TRBV6-1
CASIASGRVYEQYF | TRBJ2-7 | TRBV28
CASRERDSEAFF | TRBJ1-1 | TRBV27
CASSESTGAGTQYF | TRBJ2-5 | TRBV10-2
CASSPSLWSYEQYF | TRBJ2-7 | TRBV9
CASSQDRYQPQHF | TRBJ1-5 | TRBV14
CATRQVGDRETQYF | TRBJ2-5 | TRBV19
CASSAGWAGELFF | TRBJ2-2 | TRBV7-7
CASSIEGRASPLHF | TRBJ1-6 | TRBV19
CATSGRDGSYGYTF | TRBJ1-2 | TRBV15
CASSLAQGAGQPQHF | TRBJ1-5 | TRBV7-2
CASSLQGQPQHF | TRBJ1-5 | TRBV28
CASSPRPRGGETQYF | TRBJ2-5 | TRBV9
CASSLAGFNEKLFF | TRBJ1-4 | TRBV5-1
CAISEGSGLSNQPQHF | TRBJ1-5 | TRBV10-3
CASSLGGNTEAFF | TRBJ1-1 | TRBV12-3/TRBV12-4
CASSLGASGSLETQYF | TRBJ2-5 | TRBV7-6
CASSQSLAGVSFMNEQFF | TRBJ2-1 | TRBV7-2
CASSQELAGRGTQYF | TRBJ2-5 | TRBV4-2
CASSLARGGNSYNEQFF | TRBJ2-1 | TRBV5-4
CASSQDLGQLYGYTF | TRBJ1-2 | TRBV3-1/TRBV3-2
CAWSKGGNTEAFF | TRBJ1-1 | TRBV30
CALRGQGINEQFF | TRBJ2-1 | TRBV10-3
CASSLARETLGNTEAFF | TRBJ1-1 | TRBV5-1
CASRTFGTYNSPLHF | TRBJ1-6 | TRBV6-5
CATPEGPDGYTF | TRBJ1-2 | TRBV21-1
CASGGSYIETQYF | TRBJ2-5 | TRBV11-2